Each of the 7 T cell receptor beta chains below was sequenced from the same sample in a study of blood T cell repertoires in COVID-19. The protocol was immunoSEQ multiplex PCR, while the TCRdb copy is restricted to in-frame clones and leaves out a portion. The table records 75,000 or so clones, roughly 90% of them present only once. The sequenced material came from peripheral blood. The receptors shown here come from a man aged 45-65 years with acute or convalescent COVID-19.

The chain uses TRBV9 and TRBJ1-2; 8 bases agree with TRBD1. There are 15 residues in the CDR3. With V trimmed by 4 bases and J by 6 bases, 11 bases remained unmatched. Germline V gives CDR1 SGDLS, CDR2 YYNGEE. CDR3 coding DNA: TGTGCCAGCAGCTCAAACCTGGGGACAGGCAATGGCTACACCTTC. It translates to CASSSNLGTGNGYTF.

The V and J genes are TRBV9 and TRBJ1-1, with 8 bases matching TRBD1. This CDR3 has 16 residues. Germline trimming cut 4 bases from V and 0 bases from J; bases unmatched to any gene: 8. Germline V gene lookup returns CDR1 SGDLS and CDR2 YYNGEE. The CDR3 bases are TGTGCCAGCAGCCCCCGGACAGGGCACATGAACACTGAAGCTTTCTTT. This translates into CASSPRTGHMNTEAFF.

The chain combines TRBV5-8 with TRBJ1-4; D unresolved. CDR1 SGHTS and CDR2 YDEGEE come from the germline V gene. Deletions cut 0 bases from V and 4 bases from J, with 7 bases between. This CDR3 has 14 amino acids. CDR3 region: CASSLAGHNEKLFF. Written as DNA, the CDR3 is TGTGCCAGCAGCTTGGCTGGGCATAATGAAAAACTGTTTTTT.

V and J are TRBV14 and TRBJ2-1; perhaps TRBD1 as D (5 bases). The CDR3 spans 16 residues. V lost 3 bases and J lost 1, with 13 bases in between. Germline CDR1 is SGHDN and CDR2 is FVKESK. This CDR3 reads CASSHQGAGSYNEQFF. The CDR3 coding sequence is TGTGCCAGCAGCCATCAAGGGGCAGGGTCCTACAATGAGCAGTTCTTC. Variable domain in full (rest from reference TRBV14 and TRBJ2-1): EAGVTQFPSHSVIEKGQTVTLRCDPISGHDNLYWYRRVMGKEIKFLLHFVKESKQDESGMPNNRFLAERTGGTYSTLKVQPAELEDSGVYFCASSHQGAGSYNEQFFGPGTRLTVL.

This chain uses TRBV9 with TRBJ2-7; 8 bases map to TRBD1. The CDR3 is 14 residues long. The V gene's germline CDR1 is SGDLS and CDR2 YYNGEE. The V segment lost 1 base and the J segment 7 bases; nucleotides outside the gene matches: 7. The CDR3 here is CASSVQGASLEQYF. CDR3 sequence (DNA): TGTGCCAGCAGCGTACAGGGGGCAAGCCTGGAGCAGTACTTC.

This rearrangement joins TRBV11-1 to TRBJ2-7, with TRBD1 identical over 7 bases. This CDR3 comprises 14 residues. V trimming: 1 base; J trimming: 3 bases; junction bases outside the gene matches: 3. Germline CDR1 and CDR2: SGHAT and FQDESV (reference sequence). The CDR3 loop is CASSLDQGVYEQYF. Here the CDR3 DNA reads TGTGCCAGCAGCTTAGACCAGGGGGTCTACGAGCAGTACTTC.

The gene calls are TRBV7-9 and TRBJ1-1; 10 positions agree with TRBD1. Germline CDR1 and CDR2: SEHNR and FQNEAQ (reference sequence). With V trimmed by 7 bases and J by 1 base, 3 bases remained unmatched. The CDR3 runs 14 residues. DNA of the CDR3: TGTGCCAGCAAAGGACAGGGGGAGAACACTGAAGCTTTCTTT. Translation gives CASKGQGENTEAFF.